The clone carrying this T cell receptor beta chain has just a few counts. Antigen: not known. These data belong to a study of T cell repertoires in cytomegalovirus infection. In the study overall: Public TCR beta signatures provided an indication of both CMV infection and a matching HLA type. General study findings and limits: Adding up the frequency of public TCR beta families identified people who carried CMV plus the relevant HLA. HLA-C-restricted CMV-specific TCR beta clonotypes were dominant in the ex vivo response.

Deletions cut 4 bases from V and 2 bases from J, with 9 bases between. Germline CDR1 reads MGHRA; CDR2 reads YSYEKL. CDR3 length: 15 residues. TCRdb re-called the reads with MiXCR, one entry per CDR3 protein. The sample comprises about 530,000 distinct CDR3 sequences, about 30% of which are singletons, and 13% rests with the top ten. V and J are TRBV4-1 and TRBJ2-6; D is unresolved. The sequencing sample was made of PBMCs. The receptor's source is a human donor in good health (CMV status not recorded). Some clones in this sample may be carry-over from other donors' samples. The CDR3 loop reads CASSRIVAGANVLTF. In DNA form, the CDR3 reads TGCGCCAGCAGCCGAATTGTGGCTGGGGCCAACGTCCTGACTTTC.